This TCR beta chain was documented in a study of shared clonotypes between healthy human individuals. The wider study: Donors had three CD4 naive, three CD4 memory, two CD8 naive and one CD8 memory plate apiece.

This clone was seen once. Measured with immunoSEQ multiplex PCR; TCRdb has only the in-frame clones, and not every one. The repertoire holds 2 million to 2.5 million clones, with nearly 97% as singletons. CDR3 size: 16 residues. The ends lost 0 bases at V and 7 bases at J; junction bases unmatched: 11. The germline CDR1 and CDR2 sequences are SGHRS and YFSETQ. The TCR sequence derives from a man aged 18 to 29 in good health. Sequencing was done on a sample of naive CD4+ T cells sorted from blood. Subset in this sample: CD45RA+ positively selected. The V call is TRBV5-1, the J call TRBJ1-2, with 8 bases identical to TRBD1. The CDR3 protein is CASSLEPGQGSFGYTF. CDR3 sequence (DNA): TGCGCCAGCAGCTTGGAACCCGGACAGGGATCCTTTGGCTACACCTTC.